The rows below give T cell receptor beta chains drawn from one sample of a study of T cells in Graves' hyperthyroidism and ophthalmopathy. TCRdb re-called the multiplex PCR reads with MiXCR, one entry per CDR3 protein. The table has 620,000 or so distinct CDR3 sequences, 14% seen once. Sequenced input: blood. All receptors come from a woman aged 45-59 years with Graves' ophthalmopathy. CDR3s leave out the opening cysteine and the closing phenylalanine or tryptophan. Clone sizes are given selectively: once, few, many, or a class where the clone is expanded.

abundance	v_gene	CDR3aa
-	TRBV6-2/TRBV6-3	ASSRWYQETQY
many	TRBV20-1	SARPGQGLGYGYT
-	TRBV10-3	AISESEPGEETQY
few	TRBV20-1	SALVRGNQPQH
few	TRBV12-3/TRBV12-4	ASSQSTGSRNQPQH
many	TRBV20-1	SAGARGNEQF
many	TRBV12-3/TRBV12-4	ASSFQGSYEQY
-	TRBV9	ASSVALTDTQY
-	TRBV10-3	AISDASLAGDTETQY
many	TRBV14	ASSQAVPHEQF
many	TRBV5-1	ASSGGGLMNTEAF
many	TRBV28	ASSLAWGGRAF
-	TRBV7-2	ASSLAGTGAGNNEQF
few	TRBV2	ASSDPGGQGGTGELF
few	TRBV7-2	ASSLLNYRNEQF
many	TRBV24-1	ATSDSYTVGGDTGELF
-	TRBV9	ASRDRGSGYT
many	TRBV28	ASRDPGRGDYGYT
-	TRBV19	ASSVQGATNYGYT
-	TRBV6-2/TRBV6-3	ASSDTSASSYEQY
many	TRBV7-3	ASSLSPAGATEAF
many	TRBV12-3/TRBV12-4	ASSPTSGRAYYNEQF
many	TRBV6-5	ASSYSGTKTAWGTYEQY
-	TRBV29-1	SVGGGLKNTEAF
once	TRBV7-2	ASSSQGGGEKLF
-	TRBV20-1	SAGTVGNYGYT
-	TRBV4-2	ASSQDVQTIYEQY
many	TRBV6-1	ASRHTTGAYEQY
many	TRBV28	ASSPTQTSLDEQF
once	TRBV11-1	ASSFGGSGSRRDTQY
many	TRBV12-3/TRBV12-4	ASTRDRVAGYT
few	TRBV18	ATPSEQGTEAF
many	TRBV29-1	SVAIRAPNTEAF
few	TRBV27	ASSLSLGTYEQF
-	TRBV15	ATGREGYYGYT
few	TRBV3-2	ASSQEDRVNEKLF
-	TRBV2	ASNPGQGEDIQY